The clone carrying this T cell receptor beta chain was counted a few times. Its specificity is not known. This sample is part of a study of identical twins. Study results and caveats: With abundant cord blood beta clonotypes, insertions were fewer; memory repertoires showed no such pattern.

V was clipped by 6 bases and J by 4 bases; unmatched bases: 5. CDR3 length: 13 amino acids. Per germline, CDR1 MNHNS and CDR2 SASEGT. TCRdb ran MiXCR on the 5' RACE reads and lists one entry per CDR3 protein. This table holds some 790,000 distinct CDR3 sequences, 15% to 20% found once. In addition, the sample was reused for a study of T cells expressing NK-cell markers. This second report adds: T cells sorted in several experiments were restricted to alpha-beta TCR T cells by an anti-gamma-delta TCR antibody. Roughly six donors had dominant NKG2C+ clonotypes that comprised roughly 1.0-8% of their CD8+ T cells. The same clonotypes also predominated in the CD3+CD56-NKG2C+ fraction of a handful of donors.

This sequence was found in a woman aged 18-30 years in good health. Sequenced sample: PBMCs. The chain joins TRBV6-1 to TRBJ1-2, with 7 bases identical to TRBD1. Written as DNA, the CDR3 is TGTGCCAGCAGAAAGACAGGGACCTATGGCTACACCTTC. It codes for CASRKTGTYGYTF.